The sequence of this TCR beta chain was determined in a study of cytomegalovirus exposure and HLA in healthy donors. Overall study: The 95 to 150 validation repertoires used the same platform as the roughly 670 first-cohort repertoires, a later analysis reported. The study's findings and limits: Confirmation was obtained in vitro that a few CMV-associated chains are specific for CMV antigens. Reportedly, cytomegalovirus status was diagnosed with high sensitivity and specificity. Many donors shared some public TCRs, even though most TCR sequences were rare.

Trimming stripped 4 bases from V and 4 bases from J, with 25 bases between. Germline CDR1 SNHLY, CDR2 FYNNEI. The CDR3 spans 18 residues. About this clone itself: The antigen is not known.

Generated by immunoSEQ multiplex PCR, the TCRdb table keeps only in-frame clones and is missing some. Of tens of thousands of clones listed, 85% to 95% are singletons. The rearrangement links TRBV2 to TRBJ2-5, with D tentatively TRBD2 (7 bases). The TCR was taken from a man younger than 35 in good health and CMV-seronegative. Sequences were obtained from PBMCs. The CDR3 loop is CASSARKGGVKVVETQYF. As DNA, the CDR3 is TGTGCCAGCAGTGCTCGGAAGGGGGGGGTCAAGGTGGTAGAGACCCAGTACTTC.